This T cell receptor beta chain appears in the sequencing data of a study of cytomegalovirus exposure and HLA in healthy donors. 13 Jbeta primers and 60 Vbeta primers were used for the PCR. This table comes from immunoSEQ multiplex PCR, and its TCRdb copy is limited to in-frame clones, with some not included. The sample shows about 160,000 clones, just under 80% of them seen only once. Germline V CDR1 and CDR2: SGDLS, YYNGEE. Deletions cut 0 bases from V and 6 bases from J, with 7 bases between. This CDR3 has 13 amino acids. This clonotype was sampled from a woman between 45 and 65 years old in good health and CMV-seropositive. J is TRBJ2-1 and V is TRBV9; D not certain. Material for sequencing was PBMCs. CDR3 loop: CASSVGSGNEQFF. CDR3 DNA: TGTGCCAGCAGCGTAGGATCCGGCAATGAGCAGTTCTTC.